The clone carrying this T cell receptor (beta chain) was found once. An end of the junction differs from the germline gene, which may be a read error. CDR1 and CDR2 (germline): MNHNY, SVGAGI (reference sequence). CDR3 length equals 15 residues. The data stem from a study of blood T cell repertoires in COVID-19. Background on the study: Samples of COVID-19 (acute and convalescent) were obtained from the United States, Italy and Spain. From T cells, B-cell-depleted T cells, or PBMCs came the material, which was cDNA or gDNA.

As processed by the authors: Estimates of nucleated cell counts were drawn from the amplification of reference gene primers. Generated by immunoSEQ multiplex PCR, the TCRdb table keeps only in-frame clones and is missing some. Clonal size and the V and J genes are those of that table, whereas D and trimming came from the DNA. Among a few hundred thousand clones listed, around four fifths were seen once. The genes are TRBV6-6 and TRBJ2-3; a weak D match, TRBD1 (5 bases). Sequenced input: peripheral blood. This clonotype originated in a woman between 55 and 75 years old who had recovered from COVID-19. The DNA for the CDR3 is TGTGGCAGCAGTTACTCGTGGGGCAGCGAAGATACGCAGTATTTT. Translation gives CGSSYSWGSEDTQYF.